The entry below describes one T cell receptor (beta chain). Antigen specificity is unknown. There are 12 residues in the CDR3. Germline V gene data show CDR1 as SGHVS and CDR2 as FQNEAQ. Trimming stripped 2 bases from V and 8 bases from J, with 7 bases between. This specimen comes from a study of shared clonotypes between healthy human individuals. Study observations and caveats: In having few donors, the study represented limited genetic and exposure-history diversity.

Ten immunoSEQ deep assay plates were used to sequence the DNA of unsorted PBMCs. The data were produced by immunoSEQ multiplex PCR, yet TCRdb's version contains in-frame clones alone and is incomplete. Among about half a million clones listed, more than 70% were seen once. The study drew all its donors from Caucasian adults living in Nashville, Tennessee. Unsorted material relied on about 90 million PBMCs as the source of genomic DNA. This chain joins TRBV7-8 and TRBJ2-1; perhaps TRBD1 as D (5 bases). Sequencing was done on a sample of PBMCs. This receptor was taken from a woman aged 40-49 years in good health. Some clones in this sample may be carry-over from other donors' samples. DNA of the CDR3: TGTGCCAGCAGCTTATGGGGCGATGAGCAGTTCTTC. Protein sequence: CASSLWGDEQFF.